This TCR beta chain was recorded in a study of lymphopenia after photon versus proton radiotherapy. Study results and limitations: After lymphocyte nadir, photon-treated repertoires showed oligoclonal expansion, especially CD8+ Temra.

Produced via immunoSEQ multiplex PCR; TCRdb's table is partial and in-frame only. The data contain fewer than 15,000 clones, about 85% of them seen just once; the ten biggest clones take up approximately 3.3%. Concerning this clone: Its antigen remains unknown.

There are 21 residues in the CDR3. Germline V gene sequence: CDR1 SGHRS, CDR2 YFSETQ. Trimming shortened V by 2 bases and J by 2 bases, and 32 bases separated the two germline ends. The source material was peripheral blood, sampled from a patient treated with photon-based radiotherapy. This chain connects TRBV5-1 to TRBJ2-7; D gene ambiguous. The TCR comes from a man aged 55 to 69 with pancreatic cancer. The CDR3 nucleotides are TGCGCCAGCAGCTTAACCAGCTCGGCGACCTACCAGCCCTATAGGGCCTACGAGCAGTACTTC. This sequence encodes CASSLTSSATYQPYRAYEQYF.